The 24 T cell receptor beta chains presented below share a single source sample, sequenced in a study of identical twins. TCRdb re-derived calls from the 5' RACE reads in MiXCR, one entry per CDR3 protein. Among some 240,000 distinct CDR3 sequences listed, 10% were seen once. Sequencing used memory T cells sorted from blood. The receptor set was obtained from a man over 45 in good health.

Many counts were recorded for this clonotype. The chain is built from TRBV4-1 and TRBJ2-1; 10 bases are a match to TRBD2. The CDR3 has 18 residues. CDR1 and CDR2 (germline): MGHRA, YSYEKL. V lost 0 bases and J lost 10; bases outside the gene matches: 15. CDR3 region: CASSQDPISGRIPREQFF. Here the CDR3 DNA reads TGCGCCAGCAGCCAAGACCCCATTAGCGGGAGGATCCCCAGGGAGCAGTTCTTC.

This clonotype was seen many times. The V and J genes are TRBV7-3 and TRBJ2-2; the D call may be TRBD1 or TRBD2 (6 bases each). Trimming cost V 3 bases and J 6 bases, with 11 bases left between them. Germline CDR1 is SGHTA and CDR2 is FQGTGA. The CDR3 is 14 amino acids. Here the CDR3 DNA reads TGTGCCAGCAGCTTTAAAGGGGGGTCCGGGGAGCTGTTTTTT. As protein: CASSFKGGSGELFF. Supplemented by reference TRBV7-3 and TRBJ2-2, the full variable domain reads GAGVSQTPSNKVTEKGKYVELRCDPISGHTALYWYRQSLGQGPEFLIYFQGTGAADDSGLPNDRFFAVRPEGSVSTLKIQRTERGDSAVYLCASSFKGGSGELFFGEGSRLTVL.

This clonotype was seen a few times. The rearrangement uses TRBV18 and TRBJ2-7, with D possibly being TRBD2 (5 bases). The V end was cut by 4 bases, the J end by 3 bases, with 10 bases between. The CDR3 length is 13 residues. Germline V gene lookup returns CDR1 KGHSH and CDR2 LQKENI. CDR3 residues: CASSLNEGYEQYF. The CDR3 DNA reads TGTGCCAGCTCACTCAACGAGGGCTACGAGCAGTACTTC.

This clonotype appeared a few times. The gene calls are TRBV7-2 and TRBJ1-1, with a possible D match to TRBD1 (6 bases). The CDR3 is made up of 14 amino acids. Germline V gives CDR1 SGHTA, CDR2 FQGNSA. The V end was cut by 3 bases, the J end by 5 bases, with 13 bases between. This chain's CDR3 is CASSFNGGRTEAFF. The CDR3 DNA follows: TGTGCCAGCAGCTTTAACGGGGGGCGGACTGAAGCTTTCTTT.

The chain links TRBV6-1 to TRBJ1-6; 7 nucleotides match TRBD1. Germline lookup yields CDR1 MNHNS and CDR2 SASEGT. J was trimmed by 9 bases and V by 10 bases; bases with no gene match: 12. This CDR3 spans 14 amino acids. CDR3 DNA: TGTGCCACCGCCTTCAGGGGGAATATTTCACCCCTCCACTTT. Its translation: CATAFRGNISPLHF.

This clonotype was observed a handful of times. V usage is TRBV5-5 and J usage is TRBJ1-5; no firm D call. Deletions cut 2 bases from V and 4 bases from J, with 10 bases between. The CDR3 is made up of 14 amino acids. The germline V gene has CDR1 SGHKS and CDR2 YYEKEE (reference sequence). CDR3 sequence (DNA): TGTGCCAGCAGCTTTACGTGGGAGAATCAGCCCCAGCATTTT. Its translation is CASSFTWENQPQHF.

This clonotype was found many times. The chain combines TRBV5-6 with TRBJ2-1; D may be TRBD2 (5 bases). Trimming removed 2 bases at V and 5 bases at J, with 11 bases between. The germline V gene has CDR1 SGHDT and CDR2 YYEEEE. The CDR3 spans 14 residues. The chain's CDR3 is CASSFVEVHNEQFF. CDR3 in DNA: TGTGCCAGCAGCTTCGTGGAGGTTCACAATGAGCAGTTCTTC.

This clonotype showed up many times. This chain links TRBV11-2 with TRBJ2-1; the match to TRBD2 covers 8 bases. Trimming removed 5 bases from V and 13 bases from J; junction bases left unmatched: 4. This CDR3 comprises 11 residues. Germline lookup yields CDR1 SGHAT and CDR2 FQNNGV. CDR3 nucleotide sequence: TGTGCCAGCAGCCCCGGGACTAGTCAGTTCTTC. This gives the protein CASSPGTSQFF.

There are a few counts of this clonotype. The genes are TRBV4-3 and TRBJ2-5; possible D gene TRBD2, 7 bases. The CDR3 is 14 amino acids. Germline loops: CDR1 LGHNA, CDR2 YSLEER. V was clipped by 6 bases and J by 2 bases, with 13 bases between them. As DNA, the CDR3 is TGCGCCAGCAGTAAGGGGAGGGGGCAAGAGACCCAGTACTTC. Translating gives CASSKGRGQETQYF.

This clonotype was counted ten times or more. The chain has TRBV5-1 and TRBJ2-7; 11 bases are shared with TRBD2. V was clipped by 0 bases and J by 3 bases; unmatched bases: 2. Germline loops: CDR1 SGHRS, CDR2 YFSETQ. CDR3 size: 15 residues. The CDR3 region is CASSLVSGGDYEQYF. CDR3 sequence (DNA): TGCGCCAGCAGCTTGGTTAGCGGGGGGGACTACGAGCAGTACTTC.

The CDR3 sequence: CASSSRTSLGDEQFF. CDR3 sequence (DNA): TGTGCCAGCAGTAGTAGGACTAGCTTAGGCGATGAGCAGTTCTTC. The chain carries TRBV7-2 and TRBJ2-1; 8 positions match TRBD2. V shed 6 bases and J 8 bases; nucleotides not matched to a gene: 12. The germline V gene encodes CDR1 SGHTA and CDR2 FQGNSA. The CDR3 has 15 residues.

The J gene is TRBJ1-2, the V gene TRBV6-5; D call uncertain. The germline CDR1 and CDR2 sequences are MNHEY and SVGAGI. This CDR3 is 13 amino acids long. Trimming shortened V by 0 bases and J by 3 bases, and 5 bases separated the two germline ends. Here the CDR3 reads CASSYSSHYGYTF. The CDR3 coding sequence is TGTGCCAGCAGTTACTCGTCTCACTATGGCTACACCTTC.

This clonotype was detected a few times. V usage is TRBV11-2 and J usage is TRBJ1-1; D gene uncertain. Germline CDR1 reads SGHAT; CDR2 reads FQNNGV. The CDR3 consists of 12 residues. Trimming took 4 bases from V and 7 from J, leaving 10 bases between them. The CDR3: CASSWVVGEAFF. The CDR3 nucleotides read TGTGCCAGCAGCTGGGTTGTGGGTGAAGCTTTCTTT.

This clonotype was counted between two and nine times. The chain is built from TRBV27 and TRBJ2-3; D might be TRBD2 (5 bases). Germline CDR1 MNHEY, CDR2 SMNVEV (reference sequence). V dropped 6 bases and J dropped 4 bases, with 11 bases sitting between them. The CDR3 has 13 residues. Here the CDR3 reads CASRLSGADTQYF. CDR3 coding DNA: TGTGCCAGCAGACTCTCCGGGGCAGATACGCAGTATTTT.

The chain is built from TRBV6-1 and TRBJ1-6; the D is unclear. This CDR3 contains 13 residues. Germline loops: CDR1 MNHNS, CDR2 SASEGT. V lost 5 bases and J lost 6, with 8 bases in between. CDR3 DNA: TGTGCCAGCAGTCCTAGGACTAATTCACCCCTCCACTTT. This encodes CASSPRTNSPLHF.

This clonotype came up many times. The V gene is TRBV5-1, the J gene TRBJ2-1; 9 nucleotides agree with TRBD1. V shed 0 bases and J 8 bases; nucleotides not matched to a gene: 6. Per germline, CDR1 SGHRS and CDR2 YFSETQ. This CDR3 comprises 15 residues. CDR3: CASSLGGDRADEQFF. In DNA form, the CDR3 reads TGCGCCAGCAGCTTGGGTGGGGACAGGGCCGATGAGCAGTTCTTC.

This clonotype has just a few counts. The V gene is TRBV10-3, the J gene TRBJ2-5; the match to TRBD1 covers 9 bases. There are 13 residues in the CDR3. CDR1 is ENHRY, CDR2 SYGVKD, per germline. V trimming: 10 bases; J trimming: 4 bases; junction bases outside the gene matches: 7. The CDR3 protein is CATSKTGGETQYF. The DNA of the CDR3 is TGTGCCACCTCTAAGACAGGGGGAGAGACCCAGTACTTC.

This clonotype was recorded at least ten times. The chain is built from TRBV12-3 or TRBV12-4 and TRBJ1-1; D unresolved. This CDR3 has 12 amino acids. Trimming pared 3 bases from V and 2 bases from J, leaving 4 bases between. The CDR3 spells CASSFRNTEAFF. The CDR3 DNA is TGTGCCAGCAGTTTCCGAAACACTGAAGCTTTCTTT.

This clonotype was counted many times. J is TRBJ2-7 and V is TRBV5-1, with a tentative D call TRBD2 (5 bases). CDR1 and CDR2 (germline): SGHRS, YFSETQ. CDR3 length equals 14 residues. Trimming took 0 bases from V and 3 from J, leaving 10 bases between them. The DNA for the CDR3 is TGCGCCAGCAGCTTGGACAGCGAGGGCTACGAGCAGTACTTC. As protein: CASSLDSEGYEQYF.

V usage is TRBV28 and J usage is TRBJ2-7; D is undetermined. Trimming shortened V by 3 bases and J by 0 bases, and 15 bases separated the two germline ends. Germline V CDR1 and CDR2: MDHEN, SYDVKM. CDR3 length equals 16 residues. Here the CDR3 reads CASSLGRAQSSYEQYF. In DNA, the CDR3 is TGTGCCAGCAGTTTGGGTCGAGCGCAGAGCTCCTACGAGCAGTACTTC. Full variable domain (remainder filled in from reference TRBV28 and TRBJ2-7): DVKVTQSSRYLVKRTGEKVFLECVQDMDHENMFWYRQDPGLGLRLIYFSYDVKMKEKGDIPEGYSVSREKKERFSLILESASTNQTSMYLCASSLGRAQSSYEQYFGPGTRLTVT.

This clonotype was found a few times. DNA for the CDR3: TGTGCCAGCAGGGCGGGGGCCGCCGTCTCCTACAATGAGCAGTTCTTC. Protein product: CASRAGAAVSYNEQFF. The chain couples TRBV6-1 to TRBJ2-1, with D possibly being TRBD2 (7 bases). Trimming stripped 6 bases from V and 0 bases from J, with 15 bases between. CDR1 is MNHNS and CDR2 is SASEGT in the germline V gene. The CDR3 is made up of 16 amino acids.

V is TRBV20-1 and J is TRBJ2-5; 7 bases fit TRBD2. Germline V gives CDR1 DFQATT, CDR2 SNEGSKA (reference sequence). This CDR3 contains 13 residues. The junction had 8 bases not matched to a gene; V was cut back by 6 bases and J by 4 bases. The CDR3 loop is CSAKRREGETQYF. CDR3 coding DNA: TGCAGTGCAAAACGGAGGGAGGGAGAGACCCAGTACTTC.

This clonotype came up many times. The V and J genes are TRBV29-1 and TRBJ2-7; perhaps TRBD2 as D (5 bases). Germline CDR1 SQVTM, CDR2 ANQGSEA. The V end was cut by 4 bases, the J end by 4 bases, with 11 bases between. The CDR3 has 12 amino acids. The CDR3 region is CSVGPEGYEQYF. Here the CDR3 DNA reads TGCAGCGTTGGCCCCGAGGGATACGAGCAGTACTTC.

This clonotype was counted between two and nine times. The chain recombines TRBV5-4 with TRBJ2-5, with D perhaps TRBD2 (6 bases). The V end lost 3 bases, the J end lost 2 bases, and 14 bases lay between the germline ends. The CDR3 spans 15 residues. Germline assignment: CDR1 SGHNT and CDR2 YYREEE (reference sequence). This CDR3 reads CASSSVSGNQETQYF. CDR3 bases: TGTGCCAGCAGCTCAGTTAGCGGAAATCAAGAGACCCAGTACTTC.